One TCR beta chain is described in this entry. The sample belongs to a study of OX40 agonist ivuxolimab in advanced cancers. Clones were sequenced by immunoSEQ multiplex PCR, and TCRdb holds only the in-frame ones, with some missing. The sample carries 55,000 to 80,000 clones, around 81% recorded once. The CDR3 length is 17 residues. CDR1 is SGHTA, CDR2 FQGTGA, per germline. Germline trimming cut 2 bases from V and 5 bases from J; bases unmatched to any gene: 13. The material was CD4+ or CD8+ T cells sorted from blood, obtained in a trial of the OX40 agonist ivuxolimab. The chain combines TRBV7-3 with TRBJ2-5; 8 bases map to TRBD1. This clonotype originated in an adult with an advanced solid tumor such as melanoma, head and neck, liver or kidney cancer. The CDR3 DNA reads as TGTGCCAGCAGCTTAGGACAGGGCCTTCCCGGGGTCGAGACCCAGTACTTC. Its translation: CASSLGQGLPGVETQYF.